Reported below is one T cell receptor (beta chain). Recruited during active infection, patients (from Seattle) were subsequently followed longitudinally. These data are taken from a study of blood T cell repertoires in COVID-19. About the research overall: The origin of the acute and convalescent COVID-19 samples was the United States, Italy and Spain. PBMCs, B-cell-depleted T cells, or T cells provided the cDNA or gDNA that made up the material.

As processed by the authors: For nucleated cells, counts were estimated from reference gene primer amplification. Assay used: immunoSEQ multiplex PCR; TCRdb lists only in-frame clones, some missing. V and J calls and clone size are copied from that table; D and trimming were computed from the DNA. In the table there are about 200,000 clones, over 80% of which are singletons. The germline V gene encodes CDR1 MNHNY and CDR2 SVGAGI (reference sequence). The CDR3 is 14 residues long. Trimming pared 6 bases from V and 4 bases from J, leaving 10 bases between. The rearrangement links TRBV6-6 to TRBJ1-6; no reliable D call. The clonotype comes from a man aged 55 to 70 with COVID-19, enrolled during active disease. The sample was peripheral blood. Written as DNA, the CDR3 is TGTGCCAGCAGGGTACAGAGTTATAATTCACCCCTCCACTTT. It yields the protein CASRVQSYNSPLHF.